This section outlines one T cell receptor beta chain sequence together with its context. Its antigen is currently unknown. Genomic DNA in a quantity of about 2.2 micrograms was derived from cryopreserved PBMCs for TCR beta libraries. This sample is part of a study of cytotoxic CD8 clonotypes in ibrutinib-treated CLL. The CDR3 is 17 residues long. Profiled with immunoSEQ multiplex PCR; TCRdb holds only in-frame clones, not every one. The sample lists about 92,000 clones, 60% to 80% occurring once. The study's findings and limits: Upon ibrutinib response clonality rose, and upon progression it fell back toward baseline. While tracking circulating CD8+ T-cell counts, baseline clonality exceeded that of age-matched healthy donors. Sampling of sustained-remission and progressing patients occurred at differing times.

The source material was PBMCs, sampled after 24 months of ibrutinib treatment. This receptor was obtained from a human donor with chronic lymphocytic leukemia. This chain joins TRBV12-2 and TRBJ2-2; no check of the table's D call, TRBD2, against the DNA was made. TRBV12-2 is a pseudogene locus. CDR3 in amino acids: CASRLDRLAGGDRGAVF. CDR3 nucleotides: TGTGCAAGTCGCTTAGATCGGCTAGCGGGAGGAGACCGGGGAGCTGTTTTT.